This T cell receptor (beta chain) is drawn from a study of T cell repertoires in aging, cancer and after chemotherapy (dated by TCRdb to between 2018 and 2020). For the wider study: Six donor age groups were covered, ranging from 30 or younger up to 70 or older, and each group contained at least three individuals. Around 10 million TCR reads were contained in the full dataset. The cohort comprised around 220 cancer patients, 94 with hematological and some 120 with solid cancers, plus 95 healthy donors as a reference group. Peripheral blood TCR beta repertoires from healthy donors and cancer patients were profiled to examine immunoaging and T cell reconstitution after chemotherapy. In the solid tumor group, the paired samples taken before and after chemotherapy came from patients with brain tumors (glioblastoma) who were receiving therapy based on temozolomide. What the work shows at the level of the full study, not this receptor alone: In healthy donors, the decline in TCR diversity with age was mainly explained by loss of richness, whereas in cancer patients loss of evenness was also found to contribute. In both cancer cohorts, median generation probability rose over the chemotherapy interval, which suggests that the repertoire was reconstituted through rebound thymic output. Significantly lower blood TCR diversity and higher clonality were observed in untreated patients with hematological or solid cancers than in age-matched healthy donors. According to the authors, the repertoire data do not allow conclusions to be drawn about immunological memory after chemotherapy.

Spanning cysteine to phenylalanine, the CDR3 consists of 9 amino acids. Only the CDR3 part of the read is kept: 27 bases, read in frame from the first base. V gives up 11 bases and J gives up 12 bases, and the segment between their germline ends measures 10 bases. Sequences MDHEN (CDR1) and SYDVKM (CDR2) are obtained from the germline V gene. TCR beta rearrangements were amplified from genomic DNA extracted from peripheral blood rather than from sorted cells or RNA. This clonotype was seen more than once but under ten times. There is no known antigen for this receptor. Per-nucleotide qualities are absent, and no much larger clonotype sits a single base away. Using a mixed TRB-A/B primer pool, multiplex touch-down PCR amplified rearranged TRB sequences covering the V, D and J segments. Illumina adapters and sample indices were attached to the amplicons through two consecutive PCR reactions run with Phusion HS II polymerase. After gel purification with the NucleoSpin Gel and PCR Clean-up kit, the amplicons were checked using Qubit and an Agilent 2100 Bioanalyzer. The libraries were sequenced on an Illumina MiSeq with 600-cycle, single-indexed, paired-end runs. In the source study's methods: Processing of the TRB sequences was carried out with MiXCR versions 2.12 and 3.0.5. Each unique CDR3 nucleotide sequence was counted as one clone, and only productive sequences with at least two reads were retained. Repertoire metrics included Shannon diversity, evenness, clonality (one minus evenness), and alpha-parameterized diversity profiles from alpha 0 to 5. The IGoR algorithm was used to calculate generation probabilities for clones in the paired samples taken before and after chemotherapy. TCRdb passed the public sequencing reads through fastp at Q25 and MiXCR, retaining productive beta sequences. Merged by CDR3 protein, the rows form single entries marked with the most common genes and DNA. It is TCRdb's table, rather than the study itself, that gives the V and J calls and clone size. The sample data list 950 to 1,100 distinct CDR3 sequences, and 22% of these were observed just once. The ten largest clones take up about a third of the sample.

The sequenced sample was blood. This TCR was recovered from a human donor with a solid tumor. The chain couples TRBV28 to TRBJ2-2; the D segment cannot be called with confidence. The DNA is TGTGCCCGCTCGTCGAAGCTGTTTTTT. This yields the protein CARSSKLFF.